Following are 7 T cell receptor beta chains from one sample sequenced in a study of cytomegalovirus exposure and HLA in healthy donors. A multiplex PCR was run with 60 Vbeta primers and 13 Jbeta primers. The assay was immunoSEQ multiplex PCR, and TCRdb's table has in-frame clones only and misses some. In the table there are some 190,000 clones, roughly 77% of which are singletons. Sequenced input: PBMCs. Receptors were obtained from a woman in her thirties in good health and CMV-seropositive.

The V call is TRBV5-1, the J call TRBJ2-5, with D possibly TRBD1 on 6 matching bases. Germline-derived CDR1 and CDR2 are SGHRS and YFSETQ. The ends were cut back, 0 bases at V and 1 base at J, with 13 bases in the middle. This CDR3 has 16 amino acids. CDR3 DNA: TGCGCCAGCAGCTTGGGGTACCAGGGGCCCCAAGAGACCCAGTACTTC. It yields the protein CASSLGYQGPQETQYF.

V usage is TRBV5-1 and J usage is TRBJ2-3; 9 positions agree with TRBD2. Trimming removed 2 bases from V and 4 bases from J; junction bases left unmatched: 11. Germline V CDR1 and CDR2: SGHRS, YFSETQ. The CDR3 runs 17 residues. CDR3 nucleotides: TGCGCCAGCAGCTTACTCCCCGGTCTAGCGGGGCCAGATACGCAGTATTTT. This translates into CASSLLPGLAGPDTQYF.

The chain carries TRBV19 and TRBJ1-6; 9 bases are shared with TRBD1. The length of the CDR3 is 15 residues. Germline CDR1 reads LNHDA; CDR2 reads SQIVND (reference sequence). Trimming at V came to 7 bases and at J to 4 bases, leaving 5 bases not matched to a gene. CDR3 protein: CASTLDRGYNSPLHF. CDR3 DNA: TGTGCCAGTACCCTCGACAGGGGGTATAATTCACCCCTCCACTTT.

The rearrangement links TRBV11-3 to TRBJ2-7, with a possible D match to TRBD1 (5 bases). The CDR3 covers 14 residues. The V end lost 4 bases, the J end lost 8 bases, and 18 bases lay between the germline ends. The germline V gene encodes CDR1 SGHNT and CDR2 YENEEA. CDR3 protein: CASSSGHGRAKQYF. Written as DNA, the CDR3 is TGTGCCAGCAGCTCAGGCCATGGCAGGGCCAAGCAGTACTTC.

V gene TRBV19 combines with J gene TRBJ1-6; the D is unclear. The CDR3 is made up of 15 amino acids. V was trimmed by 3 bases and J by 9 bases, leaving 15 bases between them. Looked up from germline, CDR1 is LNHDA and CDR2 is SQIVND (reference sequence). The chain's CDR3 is CASSMGVREGSPLHF. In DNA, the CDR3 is TGTGCCAGTAGTATGGGCGTTAGGGAGGGTTCACCCCTCCACTTT.

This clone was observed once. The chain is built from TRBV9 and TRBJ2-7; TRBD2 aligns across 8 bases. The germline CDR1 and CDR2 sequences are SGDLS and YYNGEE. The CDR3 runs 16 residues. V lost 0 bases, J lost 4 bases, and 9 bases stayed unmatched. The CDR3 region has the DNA TGTGCCAGCAGCGTAGGGAGGCTAGCGGGCTATTACGAGCAGTACTTC. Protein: CASSVGRLAGYYEQYF.

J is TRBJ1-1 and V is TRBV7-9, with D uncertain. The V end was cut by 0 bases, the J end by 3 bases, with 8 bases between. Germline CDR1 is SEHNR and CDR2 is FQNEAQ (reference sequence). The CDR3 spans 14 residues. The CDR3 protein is CASSLAQDYTEAFF. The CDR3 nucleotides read TGTGCCAGCAGCTTAGCCCAGGATTACACTGAAGCTTTCTTT.